This TCR beta chain was retrieved from a study of low-dose radiotherapy and immunotherapy resistance in tumors. This clonotype came up many times. This CDR3 region has 13 residues. Germline CDR1 and CDR2: MNHEY and SVGEGT. Deletions cut 10 bases from V and 3 bases from J, with 16 bases between. As for time point: before trial treatment. PCR amplification of the TCRs was performed with Phusion for 20 PCR cycles, and it relied on a constant-region primer together with a V-primer adapter. In TCRdb, the reads were re-called with MiXCR into one record per CDR3 protein. Of fewer than 60,000 distinct CDR3 sequences in the sample, over 9.5% were seen once.

The source was PBMCs, collected before treatment. The V and J genes are TRBV6-2 or TRBV6-3 and TRBJ2-7, with no clear D. This sequence originates from a female donor with ovarian cancer. CDR3 DNA sequence: TGTGCCATCACTCGAGGTCCAAACTACGAGCAGTACTTC. Its protein is CAITRGPNYEQYF.